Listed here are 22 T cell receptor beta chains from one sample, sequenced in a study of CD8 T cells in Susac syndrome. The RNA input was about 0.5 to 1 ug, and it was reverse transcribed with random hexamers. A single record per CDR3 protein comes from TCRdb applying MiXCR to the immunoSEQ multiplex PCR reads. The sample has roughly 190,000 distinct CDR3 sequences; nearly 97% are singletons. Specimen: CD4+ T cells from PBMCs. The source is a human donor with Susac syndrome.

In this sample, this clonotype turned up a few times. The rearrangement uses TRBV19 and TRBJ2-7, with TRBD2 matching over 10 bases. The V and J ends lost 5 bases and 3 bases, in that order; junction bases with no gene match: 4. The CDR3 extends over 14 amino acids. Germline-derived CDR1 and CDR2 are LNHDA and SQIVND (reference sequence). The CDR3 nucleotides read TGTGCCAGTAGTCTAGCGGGGGTAATCTACGAGCAGTACTTC. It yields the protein CASSLAGVIYEQYF.

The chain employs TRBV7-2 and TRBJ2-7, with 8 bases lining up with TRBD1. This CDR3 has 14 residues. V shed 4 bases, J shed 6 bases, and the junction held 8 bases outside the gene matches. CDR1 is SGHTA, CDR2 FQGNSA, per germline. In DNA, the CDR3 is TGTGCCAGCAGCTCCCAGGGGGCCTATAGCGAGCAGTACTTC. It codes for CASSSQGAYSEQYF. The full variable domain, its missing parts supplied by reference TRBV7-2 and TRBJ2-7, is GAGVSQSPSNKVTEKGKDVELRCDPISGHTALYWYRQSLGQGLEFLIYFQGNSAPDKSGLPSDRFSAERTGGSVSTLTIQRTQQEDSAVYLCASSSQGAYSEQYFGPGTRLTVT.

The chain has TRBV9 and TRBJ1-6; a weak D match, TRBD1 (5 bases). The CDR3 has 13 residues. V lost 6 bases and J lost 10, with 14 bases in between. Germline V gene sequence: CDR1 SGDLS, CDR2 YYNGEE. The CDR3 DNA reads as TGTGCCAGCACCCGGGGGGTGAACTCACCCCTCCACTTT. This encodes CASTRGVNSPLHF.

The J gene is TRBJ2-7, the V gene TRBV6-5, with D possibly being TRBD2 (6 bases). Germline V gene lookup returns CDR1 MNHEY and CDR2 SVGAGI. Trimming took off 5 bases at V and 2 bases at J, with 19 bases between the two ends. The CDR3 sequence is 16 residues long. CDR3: CASSHDHPGGTYEQYF. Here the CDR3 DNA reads TGTGCCAGCAGTCACGACCACCCCGGAGGGACCTACGAGCAGTACTTC.

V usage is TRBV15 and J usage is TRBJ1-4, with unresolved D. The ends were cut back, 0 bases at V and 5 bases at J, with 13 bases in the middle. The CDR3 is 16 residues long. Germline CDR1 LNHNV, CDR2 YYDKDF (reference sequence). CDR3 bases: TGTGCCACCAGCAGAGACTGGGCGGGGTCAAATGAAAAACTGTTTTTT. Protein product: CATSRDWAGSNEKLFF.

The CDR3 is CASSHGQGYQETQYF. DNA of the CDR3: TGTGCCAGCAGCCATGGACAGGGGTACCAAGAGACCCAGTACTTC. The chain couples TRBV5-4 to TRBJ2-5; 9 nucleotides agree with TRBD1. The CDR3 length is 15 residues. Germline-derived CDR1 and CDR2 are SGHNT and YYREEE (reference sequence). V lost 4 bases, J lost 0 bases, and 4 bases stayed unmatched.

The CDR3 sequence is CASNYYQGSFSEQYF. In nucleotides, the CDR3 is TGTGCCAGCAACTACTACCAGGGGAGTTTCTCCGAGCAGTACTTC. The chain carries TRBV2 and TRBJ2-7, with D possibly TRBD1 on 6 matching bases. Looked up from germline, CDR1 is SNHLY and CDR2 is FYNNEI. The CDR3 covers 15 residues. Trimming left V 7 bases short and J 6 bases short, with 22 bases between. The entire variable domain, with the rest obtained from reference TRBV2 and TRBJ2-7, is as follows: EPEVTQTPSHQVTQMGQEVILRCVPISNHLYFYWYRQILGQKVEFLVSFYNNEISEKSEIFDDQFSVERPDGSNFTLKIRSTKLEDSAMYFCASNYYQGSFSEQYFGPGTRLTVT.

CDR3 nucleotide sequence: TGCAGCGTCGGGACCAATCAGCCCCAGCATTTT. The encoded protein is CSVGTNQPQHF. The J gene is TRBJ1-5, the V gene TRBV29-1; possibly TRBD1 for D (5 bases). Trimming shortened V by 6 bases and J by 3 bases, and 6 bases separated the two germline ends. This CDR3 comprises 11 residues. CDR1 is SQVTM and CDR2 is ANQGSEA in the germline V gene.

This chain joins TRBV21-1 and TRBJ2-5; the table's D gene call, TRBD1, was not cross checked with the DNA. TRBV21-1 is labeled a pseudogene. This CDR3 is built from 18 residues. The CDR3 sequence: CASSKEGTGKLRGETQYF. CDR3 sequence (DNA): TGTGCCAGCAGCAAAGAAGGGACAGGCAAACTGAGGGGGGAGACCCAGTACTTC.

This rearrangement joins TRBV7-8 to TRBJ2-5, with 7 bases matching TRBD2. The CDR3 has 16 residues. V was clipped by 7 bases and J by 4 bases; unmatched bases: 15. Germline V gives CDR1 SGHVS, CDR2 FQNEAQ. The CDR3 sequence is CASTPPGTTLGETQYF. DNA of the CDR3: TGTGCCAGCACCCCCCCCGGGACTACCTTGGGAGAGACCCAGTACTTC.

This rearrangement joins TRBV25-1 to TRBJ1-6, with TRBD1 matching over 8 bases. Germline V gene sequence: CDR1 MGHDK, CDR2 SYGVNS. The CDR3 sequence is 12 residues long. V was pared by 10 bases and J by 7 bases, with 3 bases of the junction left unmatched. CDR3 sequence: CATTGGNSPLHF. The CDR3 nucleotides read TGTGCCACCACAGGGGGAAATTCACCCCTCCACTTT.

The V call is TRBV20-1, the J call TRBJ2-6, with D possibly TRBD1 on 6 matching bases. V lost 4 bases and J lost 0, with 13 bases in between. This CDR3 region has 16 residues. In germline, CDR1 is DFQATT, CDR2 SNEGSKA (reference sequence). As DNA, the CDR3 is TGCAGTGCTACGGGACACCCTGGCTCTGGGGCCAACGTCCTGACTTTC. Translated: CSATGHPGSGANVLTF.

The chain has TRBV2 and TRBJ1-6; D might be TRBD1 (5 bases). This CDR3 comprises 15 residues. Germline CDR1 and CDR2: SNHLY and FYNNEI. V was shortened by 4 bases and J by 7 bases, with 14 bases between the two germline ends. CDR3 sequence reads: CASSAWQGKNSPLHF. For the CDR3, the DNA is TGTGCCAGCAGTGCGTGGCAGGGAAAGAATTCACCCCTCCACTTT.

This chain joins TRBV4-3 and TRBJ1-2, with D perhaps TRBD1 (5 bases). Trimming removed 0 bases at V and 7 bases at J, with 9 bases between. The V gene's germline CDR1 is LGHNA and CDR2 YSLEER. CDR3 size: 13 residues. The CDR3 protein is CASSQDRVGGYTF. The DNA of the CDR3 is TGCGCCAGCAGCCAAGACAGGGTAGGTGGCTACACCTTC.

DNA of the CDR3: TGCAGTGCAAAGGGGCAGGTCCCCTATGGCTACACCTTC. Protein product: CSAKGQVPYGYTF. The rearrangement uses TRBV20-1 and TRBJ1-2; D might be TRBD1 (5 bases). Germline V gene lookup returns CDR1 DFQATT and CDR2 SNEGSKA (reference sequence). The germline V and J ends were trimmed by 6 bases and 4 bases, with 15 bases remaining between them. This CDR3 is 13 amino acids long.

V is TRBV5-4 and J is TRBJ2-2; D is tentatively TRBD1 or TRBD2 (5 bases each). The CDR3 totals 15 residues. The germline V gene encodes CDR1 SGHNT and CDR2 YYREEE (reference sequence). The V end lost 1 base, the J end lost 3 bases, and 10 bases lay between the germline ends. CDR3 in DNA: TGTGCCAGCAGCTTGCCGGGACCCCACACCGGGGAGCTGTTTTTT. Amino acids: CASSLPGPHTGELFF.

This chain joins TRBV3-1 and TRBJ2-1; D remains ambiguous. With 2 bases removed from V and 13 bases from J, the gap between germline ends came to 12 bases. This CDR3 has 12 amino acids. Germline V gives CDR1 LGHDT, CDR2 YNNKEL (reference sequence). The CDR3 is CASSQHPELQFF. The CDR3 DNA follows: TGTGCCAGCAGCCAACACCCAGAGCTCCAGTTCTTC.

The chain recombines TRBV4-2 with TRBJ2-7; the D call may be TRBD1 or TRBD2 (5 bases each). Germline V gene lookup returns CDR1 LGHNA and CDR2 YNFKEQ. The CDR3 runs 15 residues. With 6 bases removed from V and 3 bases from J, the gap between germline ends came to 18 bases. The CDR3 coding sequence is TGTGCCAGCAGGCCGGAGGCAGGGACGGGCTACGAGCAGTACTTC. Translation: CASRPEAGTGYEQYF.

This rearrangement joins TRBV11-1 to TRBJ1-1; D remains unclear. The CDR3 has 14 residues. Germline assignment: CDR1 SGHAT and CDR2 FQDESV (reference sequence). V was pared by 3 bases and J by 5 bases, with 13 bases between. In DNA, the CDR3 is TGTGCCAGCAGCTTTGGGCGGGGTGGAACTGAAGCTTTCTTT. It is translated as CASSFGRGGTEAFF.

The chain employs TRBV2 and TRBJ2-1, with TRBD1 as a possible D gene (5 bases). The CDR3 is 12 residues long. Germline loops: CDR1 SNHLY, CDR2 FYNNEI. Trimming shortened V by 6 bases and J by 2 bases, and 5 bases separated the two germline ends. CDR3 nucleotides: TGTGCCAGCAGACAGGCCTACAATGAGCAGTTCTTC. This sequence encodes CASRQAYNEQFF.

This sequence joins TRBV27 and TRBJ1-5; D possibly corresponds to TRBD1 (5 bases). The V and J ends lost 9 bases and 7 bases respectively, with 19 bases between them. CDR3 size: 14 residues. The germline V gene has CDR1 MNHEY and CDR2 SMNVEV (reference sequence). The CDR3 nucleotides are TGTGCCAGTCGGGTTCGAGGGGAGGGCCAGCCCCAGCATTTT. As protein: CASRVRGEGQPQHF.

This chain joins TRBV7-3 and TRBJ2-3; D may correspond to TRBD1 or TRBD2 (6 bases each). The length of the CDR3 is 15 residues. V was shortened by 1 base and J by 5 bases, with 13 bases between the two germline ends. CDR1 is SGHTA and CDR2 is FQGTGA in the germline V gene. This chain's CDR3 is CASSLMGGKEDTQYF. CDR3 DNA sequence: TGTGCCAGCAGCTTAATGGGGGGCAAGGAAGATACGCAGTATTTT.